This T cell receptor (beta chain) was sequenced during a study of blood T cell repertoires in COVID-19. The germline gives CDR1 SGHTA, CDR2 FQGNSA. The J segment lost 5 bases and the V segment lost 3 bases, leaving 13 bases of the junction unmatched. This CDR3 has 17 residues. Produced via immunoSEQ multiplex PCR; TCRdb's table is partial and in-frame only. In the table there are about 220,000 clones, roughly 88% of which are singletons. J is TRBJ2-5 and V is TRBV7-2; 9 nucleotides align to TRBD2. This receptor was obtained from a man in his fifties with active or convalescent COVID-19. The source material was peripheral blood. CDR3 protein: CASSFLLAGYGRETQYF. The CDR3 region has the DNA TGTGCCAGCAGCTTCCTGCTAGCGGGGTACGGGAGGGAGACCCAGTACTTC.